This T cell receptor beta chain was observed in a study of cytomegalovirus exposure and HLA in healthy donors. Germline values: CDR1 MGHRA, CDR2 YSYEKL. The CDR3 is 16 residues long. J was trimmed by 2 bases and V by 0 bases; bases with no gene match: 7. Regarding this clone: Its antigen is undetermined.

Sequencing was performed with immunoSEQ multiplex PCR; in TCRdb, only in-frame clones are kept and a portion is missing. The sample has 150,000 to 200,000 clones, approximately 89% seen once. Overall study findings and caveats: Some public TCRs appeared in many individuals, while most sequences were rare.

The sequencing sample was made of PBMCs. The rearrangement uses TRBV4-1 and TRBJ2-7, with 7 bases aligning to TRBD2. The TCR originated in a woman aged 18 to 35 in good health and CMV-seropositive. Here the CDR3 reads CASSQESSSGAYEQYF. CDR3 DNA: TGCGCCAGCAGCCAAGAGTCTAGCAGCGGGGCCTACGAGCAGTACTTC.